This TCR beta chain comes out of a study of T cells in localized non-small cell lung cancer. Overall study results and limits: The study linked higher blood T cell density to longer overall survival. Across samples, adjacent lung featured a median approximately 60 of the top 100 tumor clones. Uninvolved adjacent lung had higher T cell clonality than tumor and all other tissues.

Profiled with immunoSEQ multiplex PCR; TCRdb holds only in-frame clones, not every one. The profile covers roughly 24,000 clones, with more than 85% appearing a single time and approximately 3.9% taken by the ten largest. As concerns this clone: Its matching antigen is unknown.

Source: peripheral blood, taken before any cancer treatment. This clonotype originated in a female donor at least 60 years old with stage II squamous cell lung carcinoma.

The CDR3: CASSISGARYEQYF. The CDR3 DNA reads TGTGCCAGCAGTATCTCAGGAGCCCGATACGAGCAGTACTTC. The rearrangement joins TRBV27 to TRBJ2-7, with unresolved D. Germline CDR1 and CDR2: MNHEY and SMNVEV (reference sequence). This CDR3 is 14 amino acids long. V shed 5 bases and J shed 4 bases, with 15 bases lying between them.